The 25 T cell receptor beta chains below come from one sample, sequenced in a study of blood T cells in healthy people across ages. Primed by a sample-barcoded 5' primer and a J-beta primer mix, a second PCR proceeded for roughly 6 to 12 cycles. One entry per CDR3 protein results from TCRdb running MiXCR on the 5' RACE reads. The sample lists 600,000 or so distinct CDR3 sequences, 25% to 30% occurring once. The sequenced sample was blood. The receptors were sampled from a woman of 80 years or more in good health.

In its sample, this clonotype was seen a few times. Its ends do not fully match the called genes, so a read error is possible. The chain recombines TRBV7-7 with TRBJ2-5; TRBD1 is a possible D gene (6 bases). Looked up from germline, CDR1 is SSHAT and CDR2 is FNYEAQ (reference sequence). CDR3 size: 15 residues. CDR3 sequence: CASSRQDSLQETQYF. CDR3 in DNA: TGTGCTAGCAGCCGACAGGACAGCTTGCAAGAGACCCAGTACTTC.

In DNA, the CDR3 is TGTGCCACCAGCAGCGATCTCAAAGAGACCCAGTACTTC. It encodes CATSSDLKETQYF. V gene TRBV15 combines with J gene TRBJ2-5; D remains ambiguous. V gave up 3 bases and J gave up 3 bases, with 8 bases separating them. Germline CDR1 LNHNV, CDR2 YYDKDF (reference sequence). The CDR3 totals 13 residues.

In this sample, this clonotype turned up many times. The V call is TRBV6-1, the J call TRBJ2-7, with unresolved D. This CDR3 is 14 amino acids long. Trimming removed 6 bases at V and 1 base at J, with 13 bases between. The germline V gene has CDR1 MNHNS and CDR2 SASEGT. The CDR3 spells CASRTQQDSYEQYF. The CDR3 DNA sequence: TGTGCCAGCAGGACCCAGCAGGATTCCTACGAGCAGTACTTC.

This clonotype was counted at least ten times. The chain recombines TRBV30 with TRBJ2-7; possible D gene TRBD1, 5 bases. V was trimmed by 3 bases and J by 1 base, leaving 19 bases between them. The CDR3 contains 16 residues. Germline V gene lookup returns CDR1 GTSNPN and CDR2 SVGIG (reference sequence). The CDR3 is CAWRRPQASKSYEQYF. The CDR3 coding sequence is TGTGCCTGGAGGCGACCACAGGCCTCGAAGTCCTACGAGCAGTACTTC.

The table lists this clonotype with many counts. The chain is built from TRBV2 and TRBJ2-5; D gene ambiguous. Germline V gene sequence: CDR1 SNHLY, CDR2 FYNNEI. CDR3 length: 15 amino acids. Trimming pared 4 bases from V and 2 bases from J, leaving 14 bases between. For the CDR3, the DNA is TGTGCCAGCAGTGGTAGTGTGGGTACACAAGAGACCCAGTACTTC. This encodes CASSGSVGTQETQYF.

This clonotype has ten or more counts. This chain connects TRBV29-1 to TRBJ2-3; D uncertain. The CDR3 loop spans 14 amino acids. Germline loops: CDR1 SQVTM, CDR2 ANQGSEA. Between the trimmed V and J ends, which lost 3 bases and 0 bases, there was a span of 10 bases. The CDR3 reads CSVDLGLSTDTQYF. CDR3 nucleotides: TGCAGCGTTGATCTCGGTTTAAGCACAGATACGCAGTATTTT.

This clonotype occurred a few times. This sequence may be a read error, since a much larger clone differs from it by one base. The chain carries TRBV20-1 and TRBJ2-1; D is possibly TRBD1 (7 bases). The V gene's germline CDR1 is DFQATT and CDR2 SNEGSKA (reference sequence). V shed 5 bases and J shed 8 bases, with 22 bases lying between them. The CDR3 loop spans 15 amino acids. The CDR3 nucleotides are TGCAGTGCTGGCGACCGACAGGGAGGCAGCGATGAGCAGTTCTTC. This codes for CSAGDRQGGSDEQFF.

Ten or more counts support this clonotype. V usage is TRBV29-1 and J usage is TRBJ2-3, with unresolved D. The CDR3 contains 11 residues. CDR1 is SQVTM, CDR2 ANQGSEA, per germline. V was clipped by 8 bases and J by 4 bases, with 10 bases between them. CDR3 sequence reads: CSLKEADTQYF. In DNA form, the CDR3 reads TGCAGCCTAAAGGAAGCAGATACGCAGTATTTT.

As to this clonotype: It may be a read error: a sequence one base away is much more abundant. The rearrangement links TRBV6-1 to TRBJ2-3; D may be TRBD2 (5 bases). V was trimmed by 3 bases and J by 6 bases, leaving 16 bases between them. The germline V gene has CDR1 MNHNS and CDR2 SASEGT. The length of the CDR3 is 15 residues. The CDR3 DNA follows: TGTGCCAGCAGTGAGATCGCGGGTCTCCGGGATACGCAGTATTTT. Its protein is CASSEIAGLRDTQYF.

This clonotype was seen at least ten times. V usage is TRBV5-1 and J usage is TRBJ1-1; D gene unclear. The CDR3 is 14 residues long. With 4 bases removed from V and 5 bases from J, the gap between germline ends came to 15 bases. Germline V gives CDR1 SGHRS, CDR2 YFSETQ. The CDR3 region is CASSPREGRTEAFF. CDR3 coding DNA: TGCGCCAGCAGCCCCCGAGAGGGAAGGACTGAAGCTTTCTTT.

This chain links TRBV4-2 with TRBJ2-2; D possibly corresponds to TRBD2 (5 bases). Per the germline V gene, CDR1 is LGHNA and CDR2 is YNFKEQ. Trimming cost V 1 base and J 8 bases, with 17 bases left between them. CDR3 length: 16 residues. CDR3 nucleotides: TGTGCCAGCAGCCAAGGAGGAGGAGCCTTAGGTGGGGAGCTGTTTTTT. Its protein is CASSQGGGALGGELFF.

A few counts support this clonotype. A much larger clonotype is one base distant, so this may be a read error. V and J are TRBV5-8 and TRBJ2-1; TRBD2 might be the D (6 bases). V lost 7 bases and J lost 6, with 20 bases in between. There are 15 residues in the CDR3. CDR1 and CDR2 (germline): SGHTS, YDEGEE. This CDR3 reads CASLRRQGGCNEQFF. CDR3 nucleotide sequence: TGTGCCAGCCTTAGGCGGCAGGGAGGATGCAATGAGCAGTTCTTC.

There are many counts of this clonotype. V and J are TRBV7-2 and TRBJ2-5; no clear D. The CDR3 sequence is 15 residues long. Germline loops: CDR1 SGHTA, CDR2 FQGNSA. Trimming removed 1 base from V and 2 bases from J, with 11 bases in between. DNA of the CDR3: TGTGCCAGCAGCTTAGGGCCGGGTAATCAAGAGACCCAGTACTTC. The encoded protein is CASSLGPGNQETQYF.

In its sample, this clonotype was seen a few times. A much larger clone differs from this one at a single base, so this may be a read error. This sequence joins TRBV7-3 and TRBJ2-7; a weak D match, TRBD1 (5 bases). Trimming stripped 2 bases from V and 7 bases from J, with 12 bases between. This CDR3 comprises 13 residues. Per the germline V gene, CDR1 is SGHTA and CDR2 is FQGTGA. The CDR3 sequence is CASSLRPRDEQYF. In DNA form, the CDR3 reads TGTGCCAGCAGCTTACGTCCCAGGGATGAGCAGTACTTC.

This clonotype was counted many times. The CDR3, as DNA: TGCAGTGCTACGAAGAGCGGGGACACAGATACGCAGTATTTT. This encodes CSATKSGDTDTQYF. The chain recombines TRBV20-1 with TRBJ2-3; TRBD2 agrees at 7 bases. Trimming at V came to 4 bases and at J to 2 bases, leaving 6 bases not matched to a gene. The CDR3 is 14 residues long. Germline V gives CDR1 DFQATT, CDR2 SNEGSKA (reference sequence).

This clonotype was seen ten or more times. The rearrangement uses TRBV12-3 or TRBV12-4 and TRBJ1-4; 9 bases line up with TRBD1. The V segment lost 3 bases and the J segment 8 bases; nucleotides outside the gene matches: 7. CDR3 length: 15 residues. This CDR3 is CASSFTGGAKEKLFF. CDR3 in DNA: TGTGCCAGCAGTTTTACAGGGGGCGCAAAGGAAAAACTGTTTTTT.

This clonotype was counted ten times or more. As DNA, the CDR3 is TGCAGTGCTAGAGATCCCGGGAGGAAAACAGATACGCAGTATTTT. Translated: CSARDPGRKTDTQYF. The rearrangement links TRBV20-1 to TRBJ2-3; 7 bases align to TRBD2. Germline trimming cut 0 bases from V and 3 bases from J; bases unmatched to any gene: 6. CDR1 is DFQATT and CDR2 is SNEGSKA in the germline V gene (reference sequence). The CDR3 totals 15 residues.

This clonotype showed up just a few times. A clone one base away is much larger, so this may be a read error. CDR3 in DNA: TGCGCCAGCAGCCAGGGGGCTCCTGGCTACAATGAGCAGTACTTC. This sequence encodes CASSQGAPGYNEQYF. The V gene is TRBV4-3, the J gene TRBJ2-1; maybe TRBD1 (6 bases). The end of the DNA is better explained by TRBJ2-7, so the J call may be wrong. The CDR3 is 15 amino acids. In germline, CDR1 is LGHNA, CDR2 YSLEER.

The chain has TRBV11-2 and TRBJ2-7; D is possibly TRBD1 (6 bases). Germline V lookup: CDR1 SGHAT, CDR2 FQNNGV. The V end was cut by 2 bases, the J end by 7 bases, with 15 bases between. The CDR3 extends over 14 amino acids. For the CDR3, the DNA is TGTGCCAGCAGCTTAAGCCCAGAGGGGGTGGAGCAGTACTTC. This gives the protein CASSLSPEGVEQYF. The full variable domain, in which reference TRBV11-2 and TRBJ2-7 provide the parts outside the CDR3, is EAGVAQSPRYKIIEKRQSVAFWCNPISGHATLYWYQQILGQGPKLLIQFQNNGVVDDSQLPKDRFSAERLKGVDSTLKIQPAKLEDSAVYLCASSLSPEGVEQYFGPGTRLTVT.

This clonotype was seen only a few times. In DNA, the CDR3 is TGTGCCAGCAGGGGGACAGGGCGAAGAGGGAACACCATATATTTT. Protein sequence: CASRGTGRRGNTIYF. The chain joins TRBV27 to TRBJ1-3; 9 positions agree with TRBD1. Losses at the gene ends were 6 bases for V and 7 bases for J; bases not matched to a gene: 10. Per germline, CDR1 MNHEY and CDR2 SMNVEV (reference sequence). The CDR3 is 15 residues long.

Only a few counts were recorded for this clonotype. This chain uses TRBV30 with TRBJ1-2, with TRBD1 matching 8 bases. This CDR3 spans 14 amino acids. J was trimmed by 0 bases and V by 2 bases; bases with no gene match: 2. Looked up from germline, CDR1 is GTSNPN and CDR2 is SVGIG (reference sequence). CDR3 DNA: TGTGCCTGGAGTTGGACAGGGTCTAACTATGGCTACACCTTC. Encoded protein: CAWSWTGSNYGYTF. The full variable domain, completed using reference TRBV30 and TRBJ1-2, is SQTIHQWPATLVQPVGSPLSLECTVEGTSNPNLYWYRQAAGRGLQLLFYSVGIGQISSEVPQNLSASRPQDRQFILSSKKLLLSDSGFYLCAWSWTGSNYGYTFGSGTRLTVV.

A few counts support this clonotype. The chain combines TRBV29-1 with TRBJ2-6; D gene unclear. The V end was cut by 6 bases, the J end by 2 bases, with 5 bases between. CDR3 length: 12 amino acids. Germline-derived CDR1 and CDR2 are SQVTM and ANQGSEA. CDR3 sequence: CSVQAGANVLTF. The CDR3 DNA follows: TGCAGCGTACAAGCTGGGGCCAACGTCCTGACTTTC.

Notes on this clonotype: Possible read error: a much larger clone is one base away. The J gene is TRBJ2-5, the V gene TRBV6-5; D is possibly TRBD2 (5 bases). CDR3 length: 15 amino acids. The germline V and J ends were trimmed by 4 bases and 11 bases, with 23 bases remaining between them. CDR1 and CDR2 from the germline V gene are MNHEY and SVGAGI. In DNA form, the CDR3 reads TGTGCCAGCAGTTCCCAGCGGTCGGTTTACAATGAGCAGTACTTC. This sequence encodes CASSSQRSVYNEQYF.

The chain employs TRBV30 and TRBJ1-2; D gene unclear. CDR3 size: 10 residues. V was clipped by 7 bases and J by 8 bases, with 11 bases between them. Germline V gene sequence: CDR1 GTSNPN, CDR2 SVGIG (reference sequence). The CDR3, as DNA: TGTGCCTCAAGGACCGGCGGCTACACCTTC. This gives the protein CASRTGGYTF.

The sample holds many counts of this clonotype. Possible read error: a much larger clone is one base away. V gene TRBV5-6 combines with J gene TRBJ2-5; D call uncertain. Trimming shortened V by 0 bases and J by 11 bases, and 11 bases separated the two germline ends. Germline V gene data show CDR1 as SGHDT and CDR2 as YYEEEE. The CDR3 is made up of 12 amino acids. CDR3 DNA sequence: TGTGCCAGCAGCTTGGCCTTGCGTGAGCAGTACTTC. Protein product: CASSLALREQYF.